These T cell receptor beta chains were read from a single sample in a study of blood T cell repertoires in COVID-19. This table comes from immunoSEQ multiplex PCR, and its TCRdb copy is limited to in-frame clones, with some not included. In the table there are around 300,000 clones, about 90% of which are singletons. The sequenced sample was peripheral blood. The receptors originated from a woman aged 40-49 years with COVID-19, enrolled during active disease. Both conserved end residues are part of each CDR3. The D gene is left open where the match is weak. Only some rows state a clone size, as once, few, many or a class for expanded clones.

NA TRBD2 TRBJ2-3 TRBV4-1 CASSQDRTSGGPSTDTQYF TGCGCCAGCAGCCAAGACCGGACTAGCGGGGGGCCAAGCACAGATACGCAGTATTTT
NA NA TRBJ1-1 TRBV6-2/TRBV6-3 CASSYPYTEAFF TGTGCCAGCAGTTACCCCTACACTGAAGCTTTCTTT
NA NA TRBJ1-6 TRBV6-5 CASSLSSSPLHF TGTGCCAGCAGCCTTTCCAGTTCACCCCTCCACTTT
NA NA TRBJ1-1 TRBV6-1 CASSESPGSGTEAFF TGTGCCAGCAGTGAATCCCCAGGGAGCGGGACTGAAGCTTTCTTT
NA TRBD1 TRBJ1-1 TRBV5-1 CASSRSPGQRGTEAFF TGCGCCAGCAGCCGCTCTCCGGGACAGCGAGGGACTGAAGCTTTCTTT
NA NA TRBJ1-1 TRBV6-2/TRBV6-3 CASSSGGLLNTEAFF TGTGCCAGCAGTAGCGGGGGCCTATTGAACACTGAAGCTTTCTTT
NA NA TRBJ1-5 TRBV19 CASISLEGSNQPQHF TGTGCCAGTATCTCATTGGAGGGTAGCAATCAGCCCCAGCATTTT
NA NA TRBJ2-1 TRBV10-3 CAISESGVDNEQFF TGTGCCATCAGTGAGTCAGGGGTGGACAATGAGCAGTTCTTC
NA TRBD1 TRBJ1-1 TRBV10-3 CAIGQGPNTEAFF TGTGCCATCGGACAGGGCCCGAACACTGAAGCTTTCTTT
NA TRBD1 TRBJ2-7 TRBV7-3 CASSRPDSLTDRAHEQYF TGTGCCAGCAGCCGGCCAGACTCTTTAACGGACAGGGCCCACGAGCAGTACTTC
NA TRBD1 TRBJ2-6 TRBV5-1 CASSWDRVTSLRSNVLTF TGCGCCAGCAGCTGGGACAGGGTGACTAGCCTGAGGTCCAACGTCCTGACTTTC
once TRBD1 TRBJ2-7 TRBV27 CASSLRGDSYYEQYF TGTGCCAGCAGTTTGCGAGGGGACAGTTACTACGAGCAGTACTTC
NA NA TRBJ2-3 TRBV27 CASSLQGSDTQYF TGTGCCAGCAGTTTACAGGGGTCAGATACGCAGTATTTT
NA TRBD1 TRBJ2-1 TRBV15 CATSGGQVSYNEQFF TGTGCCACCAGCGGGGGACAGGTGTCCTACAATGAGCAGTTCTTC
NA NA TRBJ2-7 TRBV28 CASSPAYEQYF TGTGCCAGCAGTCCCGCCTACGAGCAGTACTTC
NA TRBD2 TRBJ2-3 TRBV27 CASRALAGGRIDTQYF TGTGCCAGCAGGGCACTAGCGGGAGGTCGGATAGATACGCAGTATTTT
NA TRBD2 TRBJ2-3 TRBV14 CASSQPGGGQRDTQYF TGTGCCAGCAGCCAGCCGGGAGGGGGGCAGCGAGATACGCAGTATTTT
NA NA TRBJ2-3 TRBV28 CASSPLMGAQTQYF TGTGCCAGCAGTCCCCTAATGGGGGCGCAAACGCAGTATTTT
NA TRBD1 TRBJ1-2 TRBV19 CATLPNRGRNYGYTF TGTGCCACCCTACCGAACAGGGGGAGGAACTATGGCTACACCTTC
few TRBD1 TRBJ1-2 TRBV24-1 CATSDPIDSTGNYGYTF TGTGCCACCAGTGATCCTATAGATTCGACAGGGAACTATGGCTACACCTTC
NA NA TRBJ2-7 TRBV3-1/TRBV3-2 CASSRKSGSFSYEQYF TGTGCCAGCAGCCGAAAGAGCGGGTCCTTCTCCTACGAGCAGTACTTC
NA NA TRBJ1-4 TRBV5-1 CASSPRTDPNEKLFF TGCGCCAGCAGCCCGAGGACAGACCCTAATGAAAAACTGTTTTTT
NA NA TRBJ1-1 TRBV9 CASSVGAGTEAFF TGTGCCAGCAGCGTAGGAGCGGGGACTGAAGCTTTCTTT
NA NA TRBJ1-1 TRBV12-5 CASGLQGYTEAFF TGTGCTAGTGGTTTGCAGGGATATACTGAAGCTTTCTTT
NA NA TRBJ1-5 TRBV9 CASSVEPSVQPQHF TGTGCCAGCAGCGTAGAACCGAGTGTCCAGCCCCAGCATTTT
NA TRBD1 TRBJ2-7 TRBV4-3 CASSPHRGQSEQYF TGCGCCAGCAGCCCACACAGGGGGCAGAGCGAGCAGTACTTC
NA TRBD1 TRBJ1-4 TRBV19 CATSDRGGLATNEKLFF TGTGCCACCTCTGACAGGGGAGGTCTGGCAACTAATGAAAAACTGTTTTTT
once NA TRBJ2-2 TRBV28 CASLSQGRTGELFF TGTGCCAGCCTATCACAGGGTCGCACCGGGGAGCTGTTTTTT
NA NA TRBJ1-5 TRBV2 CASAPRVSNQPQHF TGTGCCAGCGCACCCAGGGTGAGCAATCAGCCCCAGCATTTT
NA TRBD2 TRBJ2-1 TRBV4-3 CASSQYSNSGLNEQFF TGCGCCAGCAGCCAATACTCGAATAGCGGGCTGAATGAGCAGTTCTTC
NA TRBD2 TRBJ2-7 TRBV29-1 CSVEDPTSGAYEQYF TGCAGCGTTGAAGATCCGACTAGCGGAGCTTACGAGCAGTACTTC
NA NA TRBJ1-5 TRBV18 CASSPSGSNQPQHF TGTGCCAGCTCACCCTCCGGGAGCAATCAGCCCCAGCATTTT
NA NA TRBJ2-1 TRBV27 CASSPGLATHNEQFF TGTGCCAGCAGCCCCGGGTTAGCAACCCACAATGAGCAGTTCTTC
NA NA TRBJ1-6 TRBV6-5 CASSYGPDNSPLHF TGTGCCAGCAGTTACGGGCCGGATAATTCACCCCTCCACTTT
NA NA TRBJ1-2 TRBV10-3 CAISESLAGAHISNYGYTF TGTGCCATCAGTGAGTCCCTAGCAGGGGCTCATATAAGCAACTATGGCTACACCTTC
NA NA TRBJ2-7 TRBV14 CASSPGLFQKYF TGTGCCAGCAGCCCAGGGCTGTTTCAAAAGTACTTC
NA NA TRBJ2-7 TRBV9 CASSEGHSSVYEQYF TGTGCCAGCAGCGAGGGACACTCTTCGGTCTACGAGCAGTACTTC
few TRBD1 TRBJ2-7 TRBV27 CASSLSKSGQASYEQYF TGTGCCAGCAGTTTATCGAAGTCTGGACAGGCATCCTACGAGCAGTACTTC
NA NA TRBJ1-4 TRBV3-1/TRBV3-2 CASSQEKNCGTFLFF TGTGCCAGCAGCCAAGAAAAAAATTGCGGGACGTTCCTGTTTTTT
NA NA TRBJ1-3 TRBV5-1 CASSLISGGSGNTIYF TGCGCCAGCAGCTTGATATCAGGAGGTTCTGGAAACACCATATATTTT
few TRBD2 TRBJ2-3 TRBV15 CATSRARGTSGRADTQYF TGTGCCACCAGCAGAGCTAGGGGAACTAGCGGGAGAGCAGATACGCAGTATTTT
few TRBD2 TRBJ2-7 TRBV6-5 CASGTSGRVYEQYF TGTGCCAGCGGGACTAGCGGGAGGGTCTACGAGCAGTACTTC
NA NA TRBJ1-3 TRBV5-8 CASSLEIMALDLSGNTIYF TGTGCCAGCAGCTTGGAGATAATGGCCCTCGATCTCTCTGGAAACACCATATATTTT
NA TRBD2 TRBJ2-1 TRBV5-4 CASSPGGAGSYNEQFF TGTGCCAGCAGCCCGGGGGGAGCCGGCTCCTACAATGAGCAGTTCTTC
NA TRBD2 TRBJ2-1 TRBV28 CASSSPGGSGGYEQFF TGTGCCAGCAGTTCTCCCGGCGGGAGCGGTGGTTATGAGCAGTTCTTC
few NA TRBJ1-6 TRBV6-5 CASIQAPDNSPLHF TGTGCCAGCATCCAGGCTCCTGATAATTCACCCCTCCACTTT
NA NA TRBJ2-1 TRBV28 CASRAGPGGQFF TGTGCCAGCAGGGCGGGCCCCGGGGGGCAGTTCTTC
NA NA TRBJ2-5 TRBV3-1/TRBV3-2 CASSQGGQQETQYF TGTGCCAGCAGCCAGGGAGGCCAGCAAGAGACCCAGTACTTC
NA TRBD1 TRBJ2-7 TRBV27 CASSPGQGGYEQYF TGTGCCAGCAGTCCGGGACAGGGGGGCTACGAGCAGTACTTC
NA NA TRBJ2-5 TRBV6-5 CASSPSKYETQYF TGTGCCAGCAGTCCAAGCAAGTATGAGACCCAGTACTTC